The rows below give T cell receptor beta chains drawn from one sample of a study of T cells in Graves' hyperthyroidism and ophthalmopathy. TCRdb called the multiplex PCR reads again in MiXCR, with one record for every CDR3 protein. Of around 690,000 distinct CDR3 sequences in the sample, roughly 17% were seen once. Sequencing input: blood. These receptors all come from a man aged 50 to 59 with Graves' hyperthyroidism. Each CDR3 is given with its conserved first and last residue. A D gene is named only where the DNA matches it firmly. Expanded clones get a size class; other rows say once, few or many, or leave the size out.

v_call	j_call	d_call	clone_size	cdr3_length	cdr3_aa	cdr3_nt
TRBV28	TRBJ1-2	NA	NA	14	CASSIRGSGYGYTF	TGTGCCAGCAGTATCAGGGGTTCGGGCTATGGCTACACCTTC
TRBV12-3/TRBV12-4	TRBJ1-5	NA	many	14	CASSSLYSNQPQHF	TGTGCCAGCAGTTCCTTATATAGCAATCAGCCCCAGCATTTT
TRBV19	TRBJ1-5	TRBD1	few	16	CASSLGDRGIHQPQHF	TGTGCCAGTAGTCTCGGGGACAGGGGCATTCACCAGCCCCAGCATTTT
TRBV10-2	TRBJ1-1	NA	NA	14	CASSDLGANTEAFF	TGCGCCAGCAGTGATTTGGGGGCGAACACTGAAGCTTTCTTT
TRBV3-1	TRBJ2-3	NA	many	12	CASSRGTSTQYF	TGTGCCAGCAGCCGAGGGACCTCGACGCAGTATTTT
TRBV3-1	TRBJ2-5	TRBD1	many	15	CASSHPGTEKETQYF	TGTGCCAGCAGCCACCCCGGGACAGAGAAAGAGACCCAGTACTTC
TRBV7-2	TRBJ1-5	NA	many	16	CASSPQTGSHHQPQHF	TGTGCCAGCAGCCCCCAGACAGGCTCCCACCATCAGCCCCAGCATTTT
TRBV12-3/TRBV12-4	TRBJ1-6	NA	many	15	CASSLRPNYNSPLHF	TGTGCCAGCAGTTTGAGGCCTAACTATAATTCACCCCTCCACTTT
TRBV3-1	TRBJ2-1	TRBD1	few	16	CASSQAGQGLYGEQFF	TGTGCCAGCAGCCAAGCGGGACAGGGATTATATGGTGAGCAGTTCTTC
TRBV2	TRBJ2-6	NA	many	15	CASSERGSGANVLTF	TGTGCCAGCAGTGAAAGAGGGTCTGGGGCCAACGTCCTGACTTTC
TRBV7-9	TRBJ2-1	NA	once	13	CASSLVIGNEQFF	TGTGCCAGCAGCTTAGTGATCGGCAATGAGCAGTTCTTC
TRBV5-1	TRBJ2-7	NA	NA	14	CASSYNSPTYEQYF	TGCGCCAGCAGCTATAATAGCCCTACCTACGAGCAGTACTTC
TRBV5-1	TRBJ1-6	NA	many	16	CASSPTSGQTNSPLHF	TGCGCCAGCAGCCCTACTTCTGGACAGACGAATTCACCCCTCCACTTT
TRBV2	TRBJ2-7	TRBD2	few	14	CASRRTSGRGEQYF	TGTGCCAGCAGAAGGACTAGCGGGAGGGGAGAGCAGTACTTC
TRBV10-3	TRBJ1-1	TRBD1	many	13	CAIRGTVGTEAFF	TGTGCCATCAGAGGGACAGTGGGAACTGAAGCTTTCTTT
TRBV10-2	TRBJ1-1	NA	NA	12	CASSVFHTEAFF	TGCGCCAGCAGTGTCTTTCACACTGAAGCTTTCTTT
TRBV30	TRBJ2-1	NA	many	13	CAWSWGGPNEQFF	TGTGCCTGGAGTTGGGGCGGGCCCAATGAGCAGTTCTTC
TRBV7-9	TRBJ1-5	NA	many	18	CASRRNTEASSVGQPQHF	TGTGCCAGCAGAAGGAATACCGAGGCTTCGTCAGTTGGGCAGCCCCAGCATTTT
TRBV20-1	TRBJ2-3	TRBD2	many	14	CSARERENTDTQYF	TGCAGTGCTAGGGAGCGGGAGAATACAGATACGCAGTATTTT
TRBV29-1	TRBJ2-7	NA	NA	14	CSVLSVTRSYEQYF	TGCAGCGTTCTCTCGGTGACTAGGTCCTACGAGCAGTACTTC
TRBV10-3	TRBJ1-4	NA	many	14	CAIGQGATNEKLFF	TGTGCCATCGGGCAGGGTGCAACTAATGAAAAACTGTTTTTT
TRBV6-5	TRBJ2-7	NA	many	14	CASSYSGASYEQYF	TGTGCCAGCAGTTACTCGGGAGCCTCCTACGAGCAGTACTTC